These 6 T cell receptor beta chains originate from one sample sequenced in a study of OX40 agonist ivuxolimab in advanced cancers. Profiling relied on immunoSEQ multiplex PCR, and the TCRdb table lists in-frame clones only, not all of them. The sample records 60,000 or so clones, roughly 85% being singletons. Specimen: CD4+ or CD8+ T cells sorted from blood, collected in a trial of the OX40 agonist ivuxolimab. These receptors all stem from an adult with an advanced solid tumor such as melanoma, head and neck, liver or kidney cancer.

The chain is built from TRBV5-6 and TRBJ1-5, with D uncertain. This CDR3 spans 12 amino acids. V was cut by 6 bases and J by 4 bases, with 8 bases left in between. Germline V gene sequence: CDR1 SGHDT, CDR2 YYEEEE. The CDR3 DNA is TGTGCCAGCAACTTACAAAATCAGCCCCAGCATTTT. Translation: CASNLQNQPQHF.

This chain joins TRBV11-1 and TRBJ2-7, with TRBD1 as a possible D gene (6 bases). V gave up 5 bases and J gave up 6 bases, with 14 bases separating them. The germline CDR1 and CDR2 sequences are SGHAT and FQDESV (reference sequence). The CDR3 consists of 13 residues. CDR3 bases: TGTGCCAGCAGCCTGGGACATGCGGGCGAGCAGTACTTC. It yields the protein CASSLGHAGEQYF.

The chain has TRBV18 and TRBJ1-4; the D is unclear. Germline CDR1 KGHSH, CDR2 LQKENI. The germline V and J ends were trimmed by 0 bases and 0 bases, with 5 bases remaining between them. The CDR3 sequence is 15 residues long. The CDR3 sequence is CASSPPVATNEKLFF. Here the CDR3 DNA reads TGTGCCAGCTCACCACCGGTTGCAACTAATGAAAAACTGTTTTTT.

The V and J genes are TRBV18 and TRBJ2-7, with 7 nucleotides matching TRBD2. Germline CDR1 reads KGHSH; CDR2 reads LQKENI. The ends lost 3 bases at V and 2 bases at J; junction bases unmatched: 10. The CDR3 contains 16 residues. CDR3 loop: CASSPKGGLGAYEQYF. As DNA, the CDR3 is TGTGCCAGCTCACCGAAGGGAGGACTAGGGGCCTACGAGCAGTACTTC.

This sequence joins TRBV2 and TRBJ2-3, with 8 bases fitting TRBD2. The germline CDR1 and CDR2 sequences are SNHLY and FYNNEI. Trimming removed 10 bases from V and 10 bases from J; junction bases left unmatched: 10. This CDR3 comprises 12 residues. The CDR3 DNA follows: TGTGCCACTCCGGGACTAGGAAGGGCGCAGTATTTT. Translating gives CATPGLGRAQYF.

On this clone: It is unclear where the CDR3 begins or ends on the DNA, so no DNA is shown, and the CDR3 is as TCRdb lists it. The chain employs TRBV28 and TRBJ2-7. Germline CDR1 MDHEN, CDR2 SYDVKM. The CDR3 is 14 residues long, counting both termini. CDR3 in amino acids: CASILGQGAYEQYF.